The entry below describes one T cell receptor (beta chain). The antigen remains unidentified. A multiplex PCR was run with 60 Vbeta primers and 13 Jbeta primers. TCRdb keeps only in-frame clones here, not all; method: immunoSEQ multiplex PCR. The sample has roughly 170,000 clones, roughly 80% seen once. The data stem from a study of cytomegalovirus exposure and HLA in healthy donors. Across the study: A data release that came early held tens of millions of unique TCRs from HLA-typed donors. Study outcomes and limitations: For TCR beta chains, V- and J-gene trimming was later linked to a missense DCLRE1C variant. The likely origin of a cluster of highly shared sequence variants was a sequencing artifact. Rarity held for most TCR sequences, but there were some public TCRs that occurred in many donors.

The CDR3 sequence is 17 residues long. The germline CDR1 and CDR2 sequences are ENHRY and SYGVKD. Specimen: PBMCs. This chain uses TRBV10-3 with TRBJ2-5, with 12 bases matching TRBD2. The J call could be wrong; TRBJ2-7 is a better fit for the DNA end. The receptor's source is a man aged 25 to 40 in good health and CMV-seropositive. The CDR3 region has the DNA TGTGCCATCAGTGAGACTAAACTAGCGGGAGGTTCCTACGAGCAGTACTTC. Translation gives CAISETKLAGGSYEQYF.